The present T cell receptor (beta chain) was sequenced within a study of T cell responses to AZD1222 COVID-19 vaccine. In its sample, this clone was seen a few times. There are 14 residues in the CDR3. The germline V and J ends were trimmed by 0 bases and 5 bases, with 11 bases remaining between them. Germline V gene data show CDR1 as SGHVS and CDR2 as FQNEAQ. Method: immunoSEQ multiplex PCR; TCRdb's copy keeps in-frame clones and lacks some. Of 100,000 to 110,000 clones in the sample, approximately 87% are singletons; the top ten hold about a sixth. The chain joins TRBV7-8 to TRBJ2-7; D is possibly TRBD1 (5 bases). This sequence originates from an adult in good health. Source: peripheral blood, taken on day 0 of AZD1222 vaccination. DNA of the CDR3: TGTGCCAGCAGCTTAGCAGGGGTAGGCGACGAGCAGTACTTC. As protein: CASSLAGVGDEQYF.